The 18 T cell receptor beta chains in this list originate from one sample, sequenced in a study of cytomegalovirus exposure and HLA in healthy donors. Vbeta (60) and Jbeta (13) primers were used in the PCR. Using immunoSEQ multiplex PCR, the repertoire was profiled, and TCRdb retains in-frame clones only, with some absent. This sample yields roughly 150,000 clones, of which around 73% are seen a single time; roughly 5.2% belongs to the top ten. The source material was PBMCs. These receptors originate from a woman between 18 and 29 years old in good health and CMV-seropositive.

The chain couples TRBV4-1 to TRBJ1-6; D call uncertain. Germline CDR1 and CDR2: MGHRA and YSYEKL. Trimming took 0 bases from V and 11 from J, leaving 11 bases between them. This CDR3 contains 14 residues. The DNA of the CDR3 is TGCGCCAGCAGCCAAGATCGAGGGATTACACCCCTCCACTTT. Translated: CASSQDRGITPLHF.

The V gene is TRBV10-1, the J gene TRBJ1-2, with D tentatively TRBD1 (6 bases). Germline V CDR1 and CDR2: WNHNN, SYGVQD (reference sequence). The CDR3 spans 18 residues. The V gene lost 3 bases and the J gene lost 0 bases, with 20 bases spanning the gap. DNA for the CDR3: TGCGCCAGCAGTGAACAGGGACCTCCAAATTCTCCTAACTATGGCTACACCTTC. Encoded protein: CASSEQGPPNSPNYGYTF.

The chain couples TRBV19 to TRBJ2-7; 7 bases fit TRBD1. The CDR3 spans 12 residues. The germline V gene encodes CDR1 LNHDA and CDR2 SQIVND (reference sequence). With 8 bases clipped from V and 2 bases from J, the junction kept 3 bases outside the gene matches. CDR3 sequence: CASRDRTYEQYF. The CDR3 DNA reads as TGTGCCAGTCGGGACAGAACCTACGAGCAGTACTTC.

This chain links TRBV9 with TRBJ1-1, with 10 bases fitting TRBD1. Germline-derived CDR1 and CDR2 are SGDLS and YYNGEE. The CDR3 covers 14 residues. The trim removed 3 bases at V and 5 bases at J, leaving 4 bases unmatched. Here the CDR3 DNA reads TGTGCCAGCAGCGACCGGGACAGGGGAACTGAAGCTTTCTTT. Its translation: CASSDRDRGTEAFF.

The CDR3 protein is CASSETQGVGNTIYF. The CDR3 coding sequence is TGTGCCAGCAGCGAGACACAGGGTGTAGGAAACACCATATATTTT. The rearrangement uses TRBV9 and TRBJ1-3, with a tentative D call TRBD1 (6 bases). Germline V gives CDR1 SGDLS, CDR2 YYNGEE. The CDR3 is made up of 15 amino acids. Trimming took off 3 bases at V and 4 bases at J, with 14 bases between the two ends.

CDR3 sequence reads: CASSPGQAASGDVLTF. CDR3 nucleotide sequence: TGCGCCAGCAGCCCGGGACAGGCCGCCTCGGGCGACGTCCTGACTTTC. The chain combines TRBV5-1 with TRBJ2-6; 8 bases agree with TRBD1. J lost 11 bases, V lost 4 bases, and 14 bases had no gene match. The germline V gene has CDR1 SGHRS and CDR2 YFSETQ. The CDR3 is 16 residues long.

The rearrangement links TRBV6-5 to TRBJ1-1; D not certain. CDR1 and CDR2 from the germline V gene are MNHEY and SVGAGI. The germline V and J ends were trimmed by 7 bases and 4 bases, with 19 bases remaining between them. The length of the CDR3 is 15 residues. CDR3 amino acids: CASTKRGVGITEAFF. The CDR3 DNA follows: TGTGCCAGCACCAAACGTGGGGTCGGGATCACTGAAGCTTTCTTT.

This clone was seen more than once but under ten times. The J gene is TRBJ1-1, the V gene TRBV5-4; 7 nucleotides agree with TRBD1. The CDR3 loop spans 15 amino acids. With V trimmed by 4 bases and J by 2 bases, 8 bases remained unmatched. Germline CDR1 is SGHNT and CDR2 is YYREEE (reference sequence). This CDR3 is CASSPKEGANTEAFF. The DNA of the CDR3 is TGTGCCAGCAGCCCTAAGGAGGGGGCTAACACTGAAGCTTTCTTT.

V gene TRBV25-1 combines with J gene TRBJ2-3; D unresolved. Germline loops: CDR1 MGHDK, CDR2 SYGVNS. The CDR3 totals 12 residues. V lost 3 bases and J lost 5, with 6 bases in between. In DNA form, the CDR3 reads TGTGCCAGCAGTGACCCCTTAGATACGCAGTATTTT. It encodes CASSDPLDTQYF.

In the case of this clone: Its ends do not fully match the called genes, so a read error is possible. This chain connects TRBV6-1 to TRBJ1-5, with D perhaps matching TRBD1 (5 bases). This CDR3 is 16 amino acids long. CDR1 and CDR2 from the germline V gene are MNHNS and SASEGT. The CDR3 is CAGSGVRVNSNQPQHF. The CDR3 DNA reads as TGTGCCGGCAGTGGAGTCAGGGTAAATAGCAATCAGCCCCAGCATTTT.

The rearrangement joins TRBV5-4 to TRBJ2-5, with D possibly being TRBD2 (6 bases). Germline CDR1 reads SGHNT; CDR2 reads YYREEE (reference sequence). The CDR3 totals 14 residues. V was cut by 4 bases and J by 4 bases, with 14 bases left in between. The CDR3 is CASSAIQGGETQYF. As DNA, the CDR3 is TGTGCCAGCAGCGCTATCCAGGGAGGAGAGACCCAGTACTTC.

The chain uses TRBV6-1 and TRBJ2-7; 13 positions agree with TRBD2. From germline, CDR1 is MNHNS and CDR2 SASEGT. The CDR3 consists of 14 residues. V lost 6 bases to trimming and J lost 3 bases; unmatched junction nucleotides: 2. The CDR3 DNA reads as TGTGCCAGCAGGACTAGCGGGGGGTTCTACGAGCAGTACTTC. It translates to CASRTSGGFYEQYF.

The chain couples TRBV27 to TRBJ2-1; 7 bases align to TRBD2. The CDR3 contains 17 residues. The germline V gene has CDR1 MNHEY and CDR2 SMNVEV (reference sequence). V shed 4 bases, J shed 12 bases, and the junction held 21 bases outside the gene matches. The CDR3 bases are TGTGCCAGCAGTTCCCCTCTGCTCGCGGGGGTTCAAGTGGGGCAGTTCTTC. It is translated as CASSSPLLAGVQVGQFF.

The chain has TRBV4-1 and TRBJ1-6, with a possible D match to TRBD1 (6 bases). V was trimmed by 0 bases and J by 8 bases, leaving 14 bases between them. The CDR3 contains 16 residues. CDR1 is MGHRA, CDR2 YSYEKL, per germline. The CDR3 region has the DNA TGCGCCAGCAGCCAAGAAACAGGGTTGCTCCATTCACCCCTCCACTTT. Its translation: CASSQETGLLHSPLHF.

This clone was recorded only once. This chain links TRBV13 with TRBJ2-7; TRBD1 matches at 12 bases. CDR1 and CDR2 (germline): PRHDT, FYEKMQ (reference sequence). V gave up 5 bases and J gave up 5 bases; unmatched junction bases: 7. The CDR3 totals 15 residues. CDR3 sequence reads: CASSPGTGGWNEQYF. The CDR3 nucleotides are TGTGCCAGCAGCCCGGGGACAGGGGGCTGGAACGAGCAGTACTTC.

V and J are TRBV7-9 and TRBJ2-3; 13 bases are a match to TRBD2. CDR3 size: 17 residues. CDR1 is SEHNR, CDR2 FQNEAQ, per germline (reference sequence). V was clipped by 5 bases and J by 2 bases; unmatched bases: 7. CDR3 DNA: TGTGCCAGCAGCCTCCAGACTAGCGGGGGGCACACAGATACGCAGTATTTT. It specifies CASSLQTSGGHTDTQYF.

The genes are TRBV9 and TRBJ2-1; 8 bases align to TRBD1. The ends lost 0 bases at V and 6 bases at J; junction bases unmatched: 11. The CDR3 has 17 amino acids. Germline V lookup: CDR1 SGDLS, CDR2 YYNGEE. The CDR3 DNA reads TGTGCCAGCAGCGTAGGGACAGGGTCATACGGCCGCAATGAGCAGTTCTTC. Translated, it gives CASSVGTGSYGRNEQFF.

The rearrangement links TRBV19 to TRBJ2-2; 8 bases line up with TRBD1. The CDR3 length is 17 residues. J gave up 3 bases and V 3 bases, and 9 bases lay outside the gene matches. Germline CDR1 is LNHDA and CDR2 is SQIVND (reference sequence). CDR3: CASSMWRQGWDTGELFF. The CDR3 DNA reads TGTGCCAGTAGTATGTGGAGACAGGGGTGGGACACCGGGGAGCTGTTTTTT. The variable domain in full, completed from reference TRBV19 and TRBJ2-2, reads DGGITQSPKYLFRKEGQNVTLSCEQNLNHDAMYWYRQDPGQGLRLIYYSQIVNDFQKGDIAEGYSVSREKKESFPLTVTSAQKNPTAFYLCASSMWRQGWDTGELFFGEGSRLTVL.